This T cell receptor beta chain emerged from a study of Ad26.COV2.S vaccination and SARS-CoV-2 variants. Study observations and caveats: Recipients of vaccine and of placebo showed similar breadth of their non-spike TCR repertoires. Spike-specific responses of CD8+ and CD4+ T cells were reported to display substantial breadth after vaccination. The TCR breadth and depth analyses may have produced an underestimate of total T cell responses.

Only in-frame clones appear in the TCRdb table, and some are missing; sequencing was by immunoSEQ multiplex PCR. The repertoire holds just over 350,000 clones, with 92% as singletons. Points on this clone: Its antigen is not known.

Germline V lookup: CDR1 SNHLY, CDR2 FYNNEI. V dropped 7 bases and J dropped 1 base, with 7 bases sitting between them. This CDR3 region has 12 residues. The chain links TRBV2 to TRBJ1-1; D gene ambiguous. The material sequenced was peripheral blood, taken after recovery from COVID-19. The receptor's source is a human donor who had recovered from COVID-19. CDR3 DNA: TGTGCCAGCATTCAGAGGAACACTGAAGCTTTCTTT. It encodes CASIQRNTEAFF.